This passage covers 3 T cell receptor beta chains from one sample sequenced in a study of T cells in localized non-small cell lung cancer. Repertoires were generated with immunoSEQ multiplex PCR, while TCRdb's copy carries only in-frame clones and drops some. The table records around 64,000 clones, about 90% of them present only once. The source was peripheral blood, collected before any cancer treatment. The receptors were gathered from a man between 40 and 70 years old with stage I squamous cell lung carcinoma.

This chain uses TRBV28 with TRBJ2-1; 16 bases fit TRBD2. V lost 6 bases and J lost 9; bases outside the gene matches: 8. The CDR3 length is 16 residues. Germline CDR1 MDHEN, CDR2 SYDVKM. CDR3 protein: CASSPGTSGRGAEQFF. The CDR3 DNA is TGTGCCAGCAGCCCAGGGACTAGCGGGAGGGGGGCTGAGCAGTTCTTC.

This chain connects TRBV11-2 to TRBJ2-7; 7 nucleotides align to TRBD2. CDR1 SGHAT and CDR2 FQNNGV come from the germline V gene. V gave up 2 bases and J gave up 1 base; unmatched junction bases: 8. The CDR3 is 16 residues long. CDR3: CASSLLGGRTSYEQYF. The CDR3 DNA is TGTGCCAGCAGCTTATTGGGCGGGAGAACTTCCTACGAGCAGTACTTC.

The chain couples TRBV19 to TRBJ1-2, with D unresolved. Between the trimmed V and J ends, which lost 3 bases and 0 bases, there was a span of 5 bases. Germline V gene sequence: CDR1 LNHDA, CDR2 SQIVND (reference sequence). This CDR3 has 13 residues. Here the CDR3 reads CASSIYSNYGYTF. The DNA of the CDR3 is TGTGCCAGTAGTATTTACTCTAACTATGGCTACACCTTC.